A selection of T cell receptor beta chains follows, all from one sample in a study of cytomegalovirus exposure and HLA in healthy donors. Here immunoSEQ multiplex PCR was the method, and the copy in TCRdb shows in-frame clones only, minus some. The repertoire has 200,000 to 300,000 clones, around 90% of them found once; the top ten carry around 3.3%. Sequenced input: PBMCs. The receptors originated from a woman aged 30 to 39 in good health and CMV-seronegative. The CDR3 runs from the conserved cysteine through the conserved F or W. D genes are given only for firm matches. A clone size is listed for some rows: how often the clone was seen (once, few, many), or a class if it is expanded.

d_gene: NA
v_gene: TRBV5-1
abundance: NA
j_gene: TRBJ1-4
CDR3aa: CASSLSGTVNEKLFF
CDR3nt: TGCGCCAGCAGCTTGTCCGGGACGGTTAATGAAAAACTGTTTTTT

d_gene: NA
v_gene: TRBV9
abundance: NA
j_gene: TRBJ2-2
CDR3aa: CASSVDGTGELFF
CDR3nt: TGTGCCAGCAGCGTAGATGGCACCGGGGAGCTGTTTTTT

d_gene: NA
v_gene: TRBV27
abundance: few
j_gene: TRBJ2-5
CDR3aa: CASRPIGDQETQYF
CDR3nt: TGTGCCAGCAGACCTATCGGGGATCAAGAGACCCAGTACTTC

d_gene: TRBD1
v_gene: TRBV29-1
abundance: once
j_gene: TRBJ2-1
CDR3aa: CSVEGEGQEQFF
CDR3nt: TGCAGCGTTGAAGGCGAGGGACAGGAGCAGTTCTTC

d_gene: TRBD2
v_gene: TRBV7-6
abundance: NA
j_gene: TRBJ2-2
CDR3aa: CASSSKREFAGELFF
CDR3nt: TGTGCCAGCAGCTCTAAGCGGGAGTTCGCCGGGGAGCTGTTTTTT

d_gene: TRBD1
v_gene: TRBV6-1
abundance: NA
j_gene: TRBJ1-1
CDR3aa: CASSSATGEAFF
CDR3nt: TGTGCCAGCAGTTCCGCGACAGGGGAAGCTTTCTTT

d_gene: NA
v_gene: TRBV11-2
abundance: NA
j_gene: TRBJ2-7
CDR3aa: CASSLATINYEQYF
CDR3nt: TGTGCCAGCAGCTTAGCAACAATAAATTACGAGCAGTACTTC

d_gene: TRBD2
v_gene: TRBV14
abundance: once
j_gene: TRBJ2-7
CDR3aa: CASSQQLALSSYEQYF
CDR3nt: TGTGCCAGCAGCCAACAACTAGCGCTCAGCTCCTACGAGCAGTACTTC

d_gene: NA
v_gene: TRBV25-1
abundance: NA
j_gene: TRBJ1-1
CDR3aa: CASSDSPGSNTEAFF
CDR3nt: TGTGCCAGCAGTGACTCCCCCGGGTCGAACACTGAAGCTTTCTTT

d_gene: NA
v_gene: TRBV5-6
abundance: NA
j_gene: TRBJ2-7
CDR3aa: CASSLGIYEQYF
CDR3nt: TGTGCCAGCAGCCTTGGGATTTACGAGCAGTACTTC

d_gene: NA
v_gene: TRBV6-1
abundance: NA
j_gene: TRBJ2-1
CDR3aa: CASSAAGNEQFF
CDR3nt: TGTGCCAGCAGTGCCGCAGGGAATGAGCAGTTCTTC

d_gene: NA
v_gene: TRBV5-1
abundance: once
j_gene: TRBJ2-5
CDR3aa: CASSLGGQETQYF
CDR3nt: TGCGCCAGCAGCTTGGGAGGACAAGAGACCCAGTACTTC

d_gene: NA
v_gene: TRBV7-3
abundance: once
j_gene: TRBJ2-3
CDR3aa: CASSLTSRTDTQYF
CDR3nt: TGTGCCAGCAGCTTAACCTCCAGAACAGATACGCAGTATTTT

d_gene: NA
v_gene: TRBV27
abundance: NA
j_gene: TRBJ1-5
CDR3aa: CASSLQTSGPQHF
CDR3nt: TGTGCCAGCAGTTTACAAACCTCCGGGCCCCAGCATTTT

d_gene: TRBD1
v_gene: TRBV4-1
abundance: NA
j_gene: TRBJ1-1
CDR3aa: CASSHSDRADEAFF
CDR3nt: TGCGCCAGCAGCCATTCCGACAGGGCGGATGAAGCTTTCTTT

d_gene: TRBD1
v_gene: TRBV5-1
abundance: NA
j_gene: TRBJ1-1
CDR3aa: CASSWGRGTGNTEAFF
CDR3nt: TGCGCCAGCAGCTGGGGGCGTGGGACAGGGAACACTGAAGCTTTCTTT

d_gene: NA
v_gene: TRBV7-2
abundance: once
j_gene: TRBJ2-1
CDR3aa: CASSLVWGPLNEQFF
CDR3nt: TGTGCCAGCAGCTTAGTTTGGGGCCCGCTCAATGAGCAGTTCTTC

d_gene: TRBD2
v_gene: TRBV18
abundance: NA
j_gene: TRBJ2-7
CDR3aa: CASSPQGEAGDGEQYF
CDR3nt: TGTGCCAGCTCACCTCAAGGTGAAGCGGGAGATGGCGAGCAGTACTTC

d_gene: TRBD2
v_gene: TRBV7-2
abundance: NA
j_gene: TRBJ2-3
CDR3aa: CASSLAARTSGVTDTQYF
CDR3nt: TGTGCCAGCAGCTTAGCAGCTCGGACTAGCGGGGTCACAGATACGCAGTATTTT

d_gene: NA
v_gene: TRBV28
abundance: few
j_gene: TRBJ1-3
CDR3aa: CASSLWSGDSGNTIYF
CDR3nt: TGTGCCAGCAGTTTATGGAGTGGCGACTCTGGAAACACCATATATTTT

d_gene: NA
v_gene: TRBV11-2
abundance: NA
j_gene: TRBJ2-7
CDR3aa: CASSGVGLEQYF
CDR3nt: TGTGCCAGCAGCGGAGTGGGGCTCGAGCAGTACTTC

d_gene: NA
v_gene: TRBV27
abundance: NA
j_gene: TRBJ2-7
CDR3aa: CASRPGISYEQYF
CDR3nt: TGTGCCAGCAGACCCGGGATTTCCTACGAGCAGTACTTC

d_gene: NA
v_gene: TRBV29-1
abundance: NA
j_gene: TRBJ1-2
CDR3aa: CSVQQTNYGYTF
CDR3nt: TGCAGCGTTCAACAGACGAACTATGGCTACACCTTC

d_gene: NA
v_gene: TRBV6-6
abundance: NA
j_gene: TRBJ2-1
CDR3aa: CASTDSHSYNEQFF
CDR3nt: TGTGCCAGCACCGATTCGCACTCCTACAATGAGCAGTTCTTC

d_gene: NA
v_gene: TRBV4-3
abundance: once
j_gene: TRBJ2-7
CDR3aa: CASSQNPPGQMFFYEQYF
CDR3nt: TGCGCCAGCAGCCAAAACCCTCCGGGACAAATGTTTTTCTACGAGCAGTACTTC

d_gene: TRBD2
v_gene: TRBV9
abundance: NA
j_gene: TRBJ2-7
CDR3aa: CASSVGGTSGEQYF
CDR3nt: TGTGCCAGCAGCGTAGGGGGGACTAGCGGCGAGCAGTACTTC

d_gene: NA
v_gene: TRBV2
abundance: NA
j_gene: TRBJ2-5
CDR3aa: CASRDPRGPGTQYF
CDR3nt: TGTGCCAGCAGGGACCCGCGGGGGCCTGGGACCCAGTACTTC

d_gene: TRBD1
v_gene: TRBV2
abundance: NA
j_gene: TRBJ2-3
CDR3aa: CASRQQGASTDTQYF
CDR3nt: TGTGCCAGCAGGCAACAGGGGGCGAGCACAGATACGCAGTATTTT

d_gene: NA
v_gene: TRBV11-2
abundance: few
j_gene: TRBJ2-4
CDR3aa: CASSLVRHLTNIQYF
CDR3nt: TGTGCCAGCAGCTTAGTCAGACACCTAACAAACATTCAGTACTTC

d_gene: TRBD2
v_gene: TRBV2
abundance: NA
j_gene: TRBJ2-3
CDR3aa: CASSEPRPASGRATHTDTQYF
CDR3nt: TGTGCCAGCAGTGAACCCCGCCCAGCTAGCGGGAGGGCCACACACACAGATACGCAGTATTTT

d_gene: NA
v_gene: TRBV9
abundance: NA
j_gene: TRBJ2-7
CDR3aa: CASSVGGGTYEQYF
CDR3nt: TGTGCCAGCAGCGTCGGGGGCGGAACCTACGAGCAGTACTTC

d_gene: NA
v_gene: TRBV15
abundance: NA
j_gene: TRBJ1-2
CDR3aa: CATSRGGPNYGYTF
CDR3nt: TGTGCCACCAGCAGAGGGGGCCCAAACTATGGCTACACCTTC

d_gene: TRBD1
v_gene: TRBV28
abundance: few
j_gene: TRBJ1-4
CDR3aa: CASSLRDRGVKLFF
CDR3nt: TGTGCCAGCAGTTTGAGGGACAGGGGAGTAAAACTGTTTTTT

d_gene: NA
v_gene: TRBV5-6
abundance: NA
j_gene: TRBJ2-7
CDR3aa: CASSAGVGTGFYEQYF
CDR3nt: TGTGCCAGCAGCGCTGGCGTCGGGACTGGATTCTACGAGCAGTACTTC

d_gene: NA
v_gene: TRBV19
abundance: NA
j_gene: TRBJ1-5
CDR3aa: CASSRGTQTDQPQHF
CDR3nt: TGTGCCAGTAGTCGCGGGACCCAGACAGATCAGCCCCAGCATTTT

d_gene: TRBD1
v_gene: TRBV11-2
abundance: NA
j_gene: TRBJ2-3
CDR3aa: CASSPDRERTQYF
CDR3nt: TGTGCCAGCAGCCCCGACAGGGAGCGTACGCAGTATTTT

d_gene: NA
v_gene: TRBV7-8
abundance: NA
j_gene: TRBJ1-5
CDR3aa: CASSSPDSNQPQHF
CDR3nt: TGTGCCAGCAGCTCGCCGGACAGCAATCAGCCCCAGCATTTT

d_gene: NA
v_gene: TRBV11-3
abundance: once
j_gene: TRBJ2-7
CDR3aa: CASSLDFERVYEQYF
CDR3nt: TGTGCCAGCAGCTTAGATTTCGAGCGGGTTTACGAGCAGTACTTC

d_gene: NA
v_gene: TRBV5-4
abundance: NA
j_gene: TRBJ2-1
CDR3aa: CASSLEASYNEQFF
CDR3nt: TGTGCCAGCAGCTTGGAGGCGTCATACAATGAGCAGTTCTTC

d_gene: NA
v_gene: TRBV28
abundance: NA
j_gene: TRBJ1-4
CDR3aa: CASSITGTTNEKLFF
CDR3nt: TGTGCCAGCAGTATAACAGGGACAACTAATGAAAAACTGTTTTTT

d_gene: TRBD2
v_gene: TRBV10-3
abundance: once
j_gene: TRBJ2-1
CDR3aa: CAISFAGGPNEQFF
CDR3nt: TGTGCCATCAGTTTTGCGGGAGGGCCCAATGAGCAGTTCTTC

d_gene: NA
v_gene: TRBV11-3
abundance: NA
j_gene: TRBJ1-1
CDR3aa: CASSLGGDFSEAFF
CDR3nt: TGTGCCAGCAGCTTAGGGGGGGATTTCTCTGAAGCTTTCTTT

d_gene: NA
v_gene: TRBV28
abundance: once
j_gene: TRBJ2-3
CDR3aa: CASRTYRVSTDTQYF
CDR3nt: TGTGCCAGCAGAACCTACAGAGTATCTACAGATACGCAGTATTTT

d_gene: NA
v_gene: TRBV13
abundance: NA
j_gene: TRBJ2-1
CDR3aa: CASSLVAEQFF
CDR3nt: TGTGCCAGCAGCTTAGTGGCTGAGCAGTTCTTC

d_gene: NA
v_gene: TRBV19
abundance: NA
j_gene: TRBJ1-2
CDR3aa: CASSAGTPGVTYGYTF
CDR3nt: TGTGCCAGTAGCGCCGGAACACCAGGGGTCACCTATGGCTACACCTTC

d_gene: NA
v_gene: TRBV13
abundance: NA
j_gene: TRBJ2-5
CDR3aa: CASSSGTAQETQYF
CDR3nt: TGTGCCAGCAGCTCTGGGACCGCGCAAGAGACCCAGTACTTC

d_gene: NA
v_gene: TRBV2
abundance: NA
j_gene: TRBJ2-7
CDR3aa: CASSRAKGMKYF
CDR3nt: TGTGCCAGCAGTAGGGCCAAGGGTATGAAGTACTTC

d_gene: TRBD2
v_gene: TRBV7-9
abundance: NA
j_gene: TRBJ2-7
CDR3aa: CASSHPRGTRPYEQYF
CDR3nt: TGTGCCAGCAGCCATCCTCGGGGGACTAGACCCTACGAGCAGTACTTC

d_gene: NA
v_gene: TRBV9
abundance: few
j_gene: TRBJ1-3
CDR3aa: CASSALGTAGNTIYF
CDR3nt: TGTGCCAGCAGCGCCCTCGGGACGGCTGGAAACACCATATATTTT

d_gene: TRBD1
v_gene: TRBV29-1
abundance: many
j_gene: TRBJ2-7
CDR3aa: CSVGLSLGGTGGYEQYF
CDR3nt: TGCAGCGTGGGCCTATCCCTGGGGGGGACAGGGGGCTACGAGCAGTACTTC

d_gene: NA
v_gene: TRBV4-3
abundance: NA
j_gene: TRBJ1-5
CDR3aa: CASSRSADRDSNQPQHF
CDR3nt: TGCGCCAGCAGCCGCTCGGCGGACAGAGATAGCAATCAGCCCCAGCATTTT

d_gene: TRBD2
v_gene: TRBV19
abundance: NA
j_gene: TRBJ2-4
CDR3aa: CASSIDTWTSAMGGIQYF
CDR3nt: TGTGCCAGTAGTATAGATACGTGGACTAGCGCGATGGGGGGCATTCAGTACTTC

d_gene: NA
v_gene: TRBV28
abundance: NA
j_gene: TRBJ2-1
CDR3aa: CASSLTELSYNEQFF
CDR3nt: TGTGCCAGCAGTTTAACGGAGCTCTCCTACAATGAGCAGTTCTTC

d_gene: NA
v_gene: TRBV11-2
abundance: few
j_gene: TRBJ2-7
CDR3aa: CASSPLRGSYEQYF
CDR3nt: TGTGCCAGCAGCCCGCTGAGGGGTTCCTACGAGCAGTACTTC

d_gene: NA
v_gene: TRBV28
abundance: once
j_gene: TRBJ2-2
CDR3aa: CASSLFTGELFF
CDR3nt: TGTGCCAGCAGTTTATTTACCGGGGAGCTGTTTTTT